Described below is a single T cell receptor (beta chain) sequence and its context. Its specificity is unknown. This entry comes from a study of T cell responses to AZD1222 COVID-19 vaccine. Study-level points and caveats: Reportedly, nearly half of unique spike TCRs recognized epitopes outside B.1.351/B.1.1.7 mutations. Donors were chiefly white British, with a greater number of females, and clonal diversity was perhaps underestimated. The repertoires were collected only after the peak T cell response. Recipients of two AZD1222 doses showed rising Spike-specific TCR breadth and depth.

This CDR3 spans 15 amino acids. The germline CDR1 and CDR2 sequences are KGHSH and LQKENI. Trimming removed 4 bases at V and 0 bases at J, with 11 bases between. TCRdb's table, derived via immunoSEQ multiplex PCR, lists solely in-frame clones and lacks some. In the table there are about 93,000 clones, about 90% of which are singletons. The starting material was peripheral blood, obtained on day 0 of MenACWY control vaccination. The V call is TRBV18, the J call TRBJ2-3; no definite D call. The TCR was taken from an adult in good health. CDR3 nucleotide sequence: TGTGCCAGCTCACGGCAGTCATCCAGCACAGATACGCAGTATTTT. Protein sequence: CASSRQSSSTDTQYF. Supplemented by reference TRBV18 and TRBJ2-3, the full variable domain reads NAGVMQNPRHLVRRRGQEARLRCSPMKGHSHVYWYRQLPEEGLKFMVYLQKENIIDESGMPKERFSAEFPKEGPSILRIQQVVRGDSAAYFCASSRQSSSTDTQYFGPGTRLTVL.